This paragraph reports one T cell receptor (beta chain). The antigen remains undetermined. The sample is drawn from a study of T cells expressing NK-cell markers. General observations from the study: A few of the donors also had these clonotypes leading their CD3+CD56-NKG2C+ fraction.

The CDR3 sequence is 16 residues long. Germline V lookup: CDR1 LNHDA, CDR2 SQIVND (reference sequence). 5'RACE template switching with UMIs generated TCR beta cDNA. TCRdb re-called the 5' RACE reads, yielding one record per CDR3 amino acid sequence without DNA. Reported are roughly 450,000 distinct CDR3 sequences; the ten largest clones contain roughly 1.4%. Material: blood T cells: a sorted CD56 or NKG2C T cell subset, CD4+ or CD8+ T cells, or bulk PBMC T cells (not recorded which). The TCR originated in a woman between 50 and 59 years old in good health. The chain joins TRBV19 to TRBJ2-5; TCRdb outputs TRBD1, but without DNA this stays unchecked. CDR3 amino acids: CASSAAQGVRQETQYF.